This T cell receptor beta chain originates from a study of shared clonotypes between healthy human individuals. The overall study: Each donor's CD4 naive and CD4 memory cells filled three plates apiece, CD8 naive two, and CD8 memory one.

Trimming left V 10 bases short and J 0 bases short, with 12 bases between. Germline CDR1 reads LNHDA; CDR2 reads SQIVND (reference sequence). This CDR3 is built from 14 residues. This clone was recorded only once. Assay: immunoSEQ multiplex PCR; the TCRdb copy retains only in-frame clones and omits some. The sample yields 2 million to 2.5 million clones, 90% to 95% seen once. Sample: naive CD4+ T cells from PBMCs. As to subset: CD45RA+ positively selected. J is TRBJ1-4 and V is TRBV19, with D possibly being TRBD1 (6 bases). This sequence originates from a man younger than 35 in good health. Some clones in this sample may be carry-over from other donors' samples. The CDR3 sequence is CATGKGATNEKLFF. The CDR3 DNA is TGTGCCACGGGGAAGGGGGCAACTAATGAAAAACTGTTTTTT.